The 10 T cell receptor beta chains in this list originate from one sample, sequenced in a study of T cells after yellow fever vaccination. Each CDR3 protein gets one entry after TCRdb re-called the 5' RACE reads with MiXCR. The repertoire holds roughly 74,000 distinct CDR3 sequences, around 6.5% seen once, with 35% to 45% in the top ten. Sequencing was performed on CD8+ T cells sorted from PBMCs, taken around 5 days after the first yellow fever vaccination. These receptors all come from a man aged 18 to 29 who received the YFV17D yellow fever vaccine.

J is TRBJ2-1 and V is TRBV4-3, with a tentative D call TRBD2 (6 bases). Deletions cut 0 bases from V and 5 bases from J, with 11 bases between. There are 15 residues in the CDR3. Germline V gene lookup returns CDR1 LGHNA and CDR2 YSLEER. In DNA form, the CDR3 reads TGCGCCAGCAGCCAAGATGGGGCGGGGCACAATGAGCAGTTCTTC. Its protein product is CASSQDGAGHNEQFF.

By frequency in the sample, this clonotype is medium-sized. V is TRBV30 and J is TRBJ2-7, with D possibly TRBD1 on 5 matching bases. The CDR3 runs 13 residues. V lost 0 bases and J 4 bases, leaving 10 bases between the germline ends. Per germline, CDR1 GTSNPN and CDR2 SVGIG (reference sequence). The CDR3: CAWSVQVQYEQYF. The CDR3, as DNA: TGTGCCTGGAGTGTACAGGTCCAGTACGAGCAGTACTTC. Variable domain in full (rest from reference TRBV30 and TRBJ2-7): SQTIHQWPATLVQPVGSPLSLECTVEGTSNPNLYWYRQAAGRGLQLLFYSVGIGQISSEVPQNLSASRPQDRQFILSSKKLLLSDSGFYLCAWSVQVQYEQYFGPGTRLTVT.

This clonotype was counted at least ten times. V is TRBV9 and J is TRBJ1-1, with D unresolved. The germline V and J ends were trimmed by 0 bases and 0 bases, with 12 bases remaining between them. The germline V gene has CDR1 SGDLS and CDR2 YYNGEE. The CDR3 has 16 amino acids. The CDR3 nucleotides are TGTGCCAGCAGCGTAGTGGAGTCATACATGAACACTGAAGCTTTCTTT. This codes for CASSVVESYMNTEAFF.

This clonotype has more than one count but fewer than ten. The V gene is TRBV6-5, the J gene TRBJ2-3, with D perhaps matching TRBD1 (6 bases). Germline V gene sequence: CDR1 MNHEY, CDR2 SVGAGI. The CDR3 is 14 amino acids. Trimming stripped 4 bases from V and 3 bases from J, with 11 bases between. CDR3 amino acids: CASSLAGVTDTQYF. In nucleotides, the CDR3 is TGTGCCAGCAGTTTGGCAGGGGTAACAGATACGCAGTATTTT.

The chain joins TRBV20-1 to TRBJ1-2; TRBD1 agrees at 7 bases. Germline lookup yields CDR1 DFQATT and CDR2 SNEGSKA (reference sequence). J was trimmed by 8 bases and V by 1 base; bases with no gene match: 10. CDR3 length: 14 residues. The CDR3 bases are TGCAGTGCTAGAGTAAAAGACAGGGAAGAGGGCTACACCTTC. It encodes CSARVKDREEGYTF.

There are many counts of this clonotype. The chain couples TRBV7-9 to TRBJ2-5, with D perhaps matching TRBD1 (5 bases). V lost 2 bases, J lost 3 bases, and 7 bases lay in between. Germline V gene sequence: CDR1 SEHNR, CDR2 FQNEAQ (reference sequence). The CDR3 totals 13 residues. The CDR3, as DNA: TGTGCCAGCAGCTTATTAGGGGAAGAGACCCAGTACTTC. Its protein product is CASSLLGEETQYF.

There are a few counts of this clonotype. DNA for the CDR3: TGTGCCAGCGCGGCAGGCGGCAGGGGGTCAATCTACGAGCAGTACTTC. Translation gives CASAAGGRGSIYEQYF. V usage is TRBV7-9 and J usage is TRBJ2-7, with 7 bases lining up with TRBD1. The junction had 16 bases not matched to a gene; V was cut back by 8 bases and J by 3 bases. Germline CDR1 is SEHNR and CDR2 is FQNEAQ (reference sequence). CDR3 length equals 16 residues. Together with reference TRBV7-9 and TRBJ2-7, the CDR3 gives the full variable domain: DTGVSQNPRHKITKRGQNVTFRCDPISEHNRLYWYRQTLGQGPEFLTYFQNEAQLEKSRLLSDRFSAERPKGSFSTLEIQRTEQGDSAMYLCASAAGGRGSIYEQYFGPGTRLTVT.

This chain uses TRBV7-2 with TRBJ2-2; no clear D. V was shortened by 8 bases and J by 1 base, with 5 bases between the two germline ends. CDR3 length equals 12 residues. Germline V lookup: CDR1 SGHTA, CDR2 FQGNSA. CDR3 DNA sequence: TGTGCCAGCCTACTGAACACCGGGGAGCTGTTTTTT. It encodes CASLLNTGELFF.

This clonotype has a count of ten or more. This sequence joins TRBV4-1 and TRBJ1-1, with TRBD1 identical over 9 bases. Germline V gene sequence: CDR1 MGHRA, CDR2 YSYEKL. This CDR3 is built from 14 residues. After removal of 6 bases from V and 1 base from J, the junction contained 3 bases not matched to a gene. For the CDR3, the DNA is TGCGCCAGCAGGTGGGACAGGGAGAACACTGAAGCTTTCTTT. Its translation: CASRWDRENTEAFF.

This clonotype was detected only a few times. The chain has TRBV6-2 or TRBV6-3 and TRBJ1-5; TRBD1 might be the D (5 bases). Germline V gene lookup returns CDR1 MNHEY and CDR2 SVGEGT. V was pared by 2 bases and J by 2 bases, with 13 bases between. CDR3 length: 16 amino acids. The CDR3 sequence: CASSYQAGKGNQPQHF. As DNA, the CDR3 is TGTGCCAGCAGTTACCAGGCAGGGAAAGGCAATCAGCCCCAGCATTTT.